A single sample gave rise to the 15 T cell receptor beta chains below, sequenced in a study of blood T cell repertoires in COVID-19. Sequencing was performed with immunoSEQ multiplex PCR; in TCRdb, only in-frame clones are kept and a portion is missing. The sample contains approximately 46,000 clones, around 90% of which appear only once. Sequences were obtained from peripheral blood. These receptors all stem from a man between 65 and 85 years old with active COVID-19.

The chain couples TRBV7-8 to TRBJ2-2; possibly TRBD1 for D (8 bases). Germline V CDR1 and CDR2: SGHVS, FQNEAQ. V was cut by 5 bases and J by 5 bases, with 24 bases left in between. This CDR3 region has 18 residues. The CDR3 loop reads CASSPERIPQGGTGELFF. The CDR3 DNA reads TGTGCCAGCAGCCCAGAGCGGATTCCACAGGGGGGGACCGGGGAGCTGTTTTTT.

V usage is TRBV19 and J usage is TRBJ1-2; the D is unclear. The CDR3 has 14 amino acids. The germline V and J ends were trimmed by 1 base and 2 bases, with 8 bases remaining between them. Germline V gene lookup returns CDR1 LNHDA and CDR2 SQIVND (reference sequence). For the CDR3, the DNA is TGTGCCAGTAGTATAGCCTCGGGGAACTATGGCTACACCTTC. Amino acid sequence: CASSIASGNYGYTF.

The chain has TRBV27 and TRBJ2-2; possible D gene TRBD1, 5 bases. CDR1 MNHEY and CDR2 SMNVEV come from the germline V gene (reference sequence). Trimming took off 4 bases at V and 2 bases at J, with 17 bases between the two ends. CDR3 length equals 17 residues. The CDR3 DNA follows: TGTGCCAGCAGTTACAGGCCCTTCTACCAAAACACCGGGGAGCTGTTTTTT. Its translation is CASSYRPFYQNTGELFF.

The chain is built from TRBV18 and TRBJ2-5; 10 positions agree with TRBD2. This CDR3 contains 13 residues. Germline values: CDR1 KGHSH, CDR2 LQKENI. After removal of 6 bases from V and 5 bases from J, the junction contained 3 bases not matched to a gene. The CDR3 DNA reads TGTGCCAGCTCGATAGCGGGAGGCGAGACCCAGTACTTC. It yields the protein CASSIAGGETQYF.

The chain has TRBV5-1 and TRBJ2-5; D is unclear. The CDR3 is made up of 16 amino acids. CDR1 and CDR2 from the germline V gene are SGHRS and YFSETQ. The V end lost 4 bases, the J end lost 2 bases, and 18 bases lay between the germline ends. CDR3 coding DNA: TGCGCCAGCAGCCTCCCCTGGAAAGCGAGGCAAGAGACCCAGTACTTC. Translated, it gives CASSLPWKARQETQYF.

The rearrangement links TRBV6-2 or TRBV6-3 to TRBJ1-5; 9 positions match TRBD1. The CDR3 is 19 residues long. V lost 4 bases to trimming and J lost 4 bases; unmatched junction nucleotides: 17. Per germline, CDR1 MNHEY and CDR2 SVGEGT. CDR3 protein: CASSLSRIPGQGTNQPQHF. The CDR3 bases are TGTGCCAGCAGTTTATCTCGGATCCCGGGACAGGGAACTAATCAGCCCCAGCATTTT.

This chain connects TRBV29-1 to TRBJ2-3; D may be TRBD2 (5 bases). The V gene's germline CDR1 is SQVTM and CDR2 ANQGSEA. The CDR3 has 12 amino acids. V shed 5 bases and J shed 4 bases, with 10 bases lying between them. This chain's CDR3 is CSVQLASDTQYF. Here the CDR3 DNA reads TGCAGCGTTCAGCTAGCTTCAGATACGCAGTATTTT.

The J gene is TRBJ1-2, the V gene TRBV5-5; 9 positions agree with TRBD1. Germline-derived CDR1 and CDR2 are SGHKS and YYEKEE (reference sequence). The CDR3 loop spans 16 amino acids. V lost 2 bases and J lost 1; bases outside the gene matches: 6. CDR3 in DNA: TGTGCCAGCAGCTTCACACCGGGACAGGGTAACTATGGCTACACCTTC. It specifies CASSFTPGQGNYGYTF.

This chain's CDR3 is CASSDRTGGDGYTF. The CDR3 DNA is TGTGCCAGCAGTGACCGGACAGGGGGCGATGGCTACACCTTC. The genes are TRBV6-1 and TRBJ1-2; 11 nucleotides match TRBD1. Looked up from germline, CDR1 is MNHNS and CDR2 is SASEGT. The CDR3 is 14 residues long. V trimming: 3 bases; J trimming: 6 bases; junction bases outside the gene matches: 3.

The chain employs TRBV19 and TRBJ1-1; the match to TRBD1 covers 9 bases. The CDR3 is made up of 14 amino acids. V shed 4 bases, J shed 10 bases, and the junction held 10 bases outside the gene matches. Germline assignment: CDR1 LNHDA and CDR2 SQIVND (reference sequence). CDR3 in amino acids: CASSSRDRELGAFF. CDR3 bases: TGTGCCAGTAGTAGCCGGGACAGGGAACTCGGAGCTTTCTTT.

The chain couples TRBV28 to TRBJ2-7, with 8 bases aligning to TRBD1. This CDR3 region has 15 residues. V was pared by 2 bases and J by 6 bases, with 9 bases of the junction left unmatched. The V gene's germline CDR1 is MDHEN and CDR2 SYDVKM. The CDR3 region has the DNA TGTGCCAGCAGTTTAGGACAGGGCCTTCTCGCCGAGCAGTACTTC. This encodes CASSLGQGLLAEQYF.

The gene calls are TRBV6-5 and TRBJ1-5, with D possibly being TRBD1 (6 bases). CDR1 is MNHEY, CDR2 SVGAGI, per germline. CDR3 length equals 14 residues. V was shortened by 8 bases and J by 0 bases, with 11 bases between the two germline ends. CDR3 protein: CASSGHSSNQPQHF. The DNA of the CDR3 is TGTGCCAGCTCGGGACACTCTAGCAATCAGCCCCAGCATTTT.

The CDR3 sequence is CATSRERRVTYEQYF. The CDR3 DNA reads TGTGCCACCAGCAGAGAGAGGAGGGTCACCTACGAGCAGTACTTC. The chain carries TRBV15 and TRBJ2-7; TRBD2 might be the D (6 bases). In germline, CDR1 is LNHNV, CDR2 YYDKDF (reference sequence). The CDR3 runs 15 residues. V dropped 0 bases and J dropped 2 bases, with 11 bases sitting between them.

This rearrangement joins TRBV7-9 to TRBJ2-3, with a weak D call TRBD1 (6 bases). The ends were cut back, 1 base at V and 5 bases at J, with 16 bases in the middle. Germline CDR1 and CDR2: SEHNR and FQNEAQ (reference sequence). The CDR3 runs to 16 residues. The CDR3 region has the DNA TGTGCCAGCAGCTTAGTAACAGGGCTGGACAGAGATACGCAGTATTTT. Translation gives CASSLVTGLDRDTQYF.

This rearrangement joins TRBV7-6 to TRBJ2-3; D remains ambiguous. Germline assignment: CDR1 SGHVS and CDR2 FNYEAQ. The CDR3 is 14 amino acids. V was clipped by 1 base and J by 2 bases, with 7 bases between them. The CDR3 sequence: CASSLVSITDTQYF. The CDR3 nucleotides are TGTGCCAGCAGCTTAGTTTCAATCACAGATACGCAGTATTTT.